This is a list of T cell receptor beta chains from one sample in a study of T-cell reconstitution after alpha-beta-depleted transplantation in children. TCRdb analysed the PCR reads with MiXCR anew, one entry per CDR3 protein. The profile shows approximately 490,000 distinct CDR3 sequences, over 9.5% of them singletons. The sequences come from PBMCs, collected before TCRalphabeta/CD19-depleted stem cell transplant. The origin of the receptors is a child aged 2 to 15 with inherited bone marrow failure, due to receive a stem cell transplant. The CDR3 runs from the conserved cysteine through the conserved F or W. A D gene is named only where the DNA matches it firmly. Part of the rows lack a size; the others show once, few, many or a class for expanded clones.

j_gene: TRBJ2-3; abundance: many; d_gene: TRBD2; v_gene: TRBV4-3; CDR3aa: CASSPGIGGRTDTQYF; CDR3nt: TGCGCCAGCAGCCCTGGGATCGGCGGGAGAACAGATACGCAGTATTTT
j_gene: TRBJ1-4; abundance: many; d_gene: NA; v_gene: TRBV4-1; CDR3aa: CASSQDHLATNEKLFF; CDR3nt: TGCGCCAGCAGCCAAGATCACCTTGCAACTAATGAAAAACTGTTTTTT
j_gene: TRBJ2-5; abundance: few; d_gene: NA; v_gene: TRBV7-9; CDR3aa: CASEGVGTQYF; CDR3nt: TGTGCCAGCGAGGGGGTCGGGACACAGTACTTC
j_gene: TRBJ2-7; abundance: few; d_gene: NA; v_gene: TRBV3-1; CDR3aa: CASSQEPPQAQYF; CDR3nt: TGTGCCAGCAGCCAAGAACCCCCCCAGGCTCAGTACTTC
j_gene: TRBJ2-1; abundance: few; d_gene: TRBD2; v_gene: TRBV20-1; CDR3aa: CSATPGTSGRASYNEQFF; CDR3nt: TGCAGTGCTACCCCCGGGACTAGCGGGAGGGCCTCCTACAATGAGCAGTTCTTC
j_gene: TRBJ2-7; abundance: NA; d_gene: TRBD1; v_gene: TRBV20-1; CDR3aa: CSAAAGTAEQYF; CDR3nt: TGCAGTGCCGCTGCCGGGACAGCCGAGCAGTACTTC
j_gene: TRBJ2-5; abundance: many; d_gene: TRBD2; v_gene: TRBV4-3; CDR3aa: CASSPAVALAGVETQYF; CDR3nt: TGCGCCAGCAGCCCAGCAGTCGCACTAGCGGGAGTCGAGACCCAGTACTTC
j_gene: TRBJ2-7; abundance: NA; d_gene: NA; v_gene: TRBV3-1; CDR3aa: CASTKELAYEQYF; CDR3nt: TGTGCCAGCACCAAAGAGCTAGCTTACGAGCAGTACTTC
j_gene: TRBJ1-3; abundance: many; d_gene: NA; v_gene: TRBV5-5; CDR3aa: CASSLGGAGNTIYF; CDR3nt: TGTGCCAGCAGCTTGGGCGGGGCTGGAAACACCATATATTTT
j_gene: TRBJ2-1; abundance: many; d_gene: NA; v_gene: TRBV11-2; CDR3aa: CASSLDTAAYNEQFF; CDR3nt: TGTGCCAGCAGCTTGGACACAGCCGCCTACAATGAGCAGTTCTTC
j_gene: TRBJ2-1; abundance: many; d_gene: NA; v_gene: TRBV9; CDR3aa: CASEHDPEGHHNEQFF; CDR3nt: TGTGCCAGCGAGCATGACCCGGAGGGCCACCACAATGAGCAGTTCTTC
j_gene: TRBJ2-7; abundance: NA; d_gene: TRBD2; v_gene: TRBV5-1; CDR3aa: CASSLVGGGPYEQYF; CDR3nt: TGCGCCAGCAGCTTGGTTGGCGGGGGACCCTACGAGCAGTACTTC
j_gene: TRBJ2-1; abundance: NA; d_gene: TRBD2; v_gene: TRBV7-8; CDR3aa: CASSLGSAGGDSSYNEQFF; CDR3nt: TGTGCCAGCAGCTTAGGATCAGCGGGGGGGGATAGCTCCTACAATGAGCAGTTCTTC
j_gene: TRBJ2-3; abundance: many; d_gene: TRBD2; v_gene: TRBV20-1; CDR3aa: CSARRLAGVTDTQYF; CDR3nt: TGCAGTGCTCGACGACTAGCGGGAGTGACAGATACGCAGTATTTT
j_gene: TRBJ2-2; abundance: many; d_gene: TRBD1; v_gene: TRBV12-3/TRBV12-4; CDR3aa: CASSSTPGQANTGELFF; CDR3nt: TGTGCCAGCAGTTCCACTCCGGGACAGGCGAACACCGGGGAGCTGTTTTTT
j_gene: TRBJ2-7; abundance: many; d_gene: TRBD1; v_gene: TRBV20-1; CDR3aa: CSARDPGTGLEQYF; CDR3nt: TGCAGTGCTAGAGACCCTGGGACAGGCCTCGAGCAGTACTTC
j_gene: TRBJ2-1; abundance: many; d_gene: TRBD2; v_gene: TRBV7-9; CDR3aa: CASSLASGSGEQFF; CDR3nt: TGTGCCAGCAGCTTAGCTAGCGGGAGCGGTGAGCAGTTCTTC
j_gene: TRBJ2-2; abundance: many; d_gene: TRBD2; v_gene: TRBV7-7; CDR3aa: CASSMGLAPLLNTGELFF; CDR3nt: TGTGCCAGCAGCATGGGACTAGCGCCACTACTTAACACCGGGGAGCTGTTTTTT
j_gene: TRBJ2-7; abundance: few; d_gene: NA; v_gene: TRBV2; CDR3aa: CASSAIGLGNSYEQYF; CDR3nt: TGTGCCAGCAGTGCAATCGGTCTGGGGAACTCCTACGAGCAGTACTTC
j_gene: TRBJ2-1; abundance: NA; d_gene: NA; v_gene: TRBV3-1; CDR3aa: CASTSPLSEQFF; CDR3nt: TGTGCCAGCACCTCGCCCTTGAGTGAGCAGTTCTTC
j_gene: TRBJ2-3; abundance: many; d_gene: NA; v_gene: TRBV4-3; CDR3aa: CASSQEEFTDTQYF; CDR3nt: TGCGCCAGCAGCCAAGAGGAATTCACAGATACGCAGTATTTT
j_gene: TRBJ2-5; abundance: few; d_gene: TRBD2; v_gene: TRBV7-2; CDR3aa: CASSGILAGLQETQYF; CDR3nt: TGTGCCAGCAGCGGAATACTAGCGGGACTACAAGAGACCCAGTACTTC
j_gene: TRBJ2-7; abundance: many; d_gene: TRBD1; v_gene: TRBV27; CDR3aa: CAAGTVYEQYF; CDR3nt: TGTGCTGCCGGGACAGTCTACGAGCAGTACTTC
j_gene: TRBJ2-1; abundance: many; d_gene: TRBD1; v_gene: TRBV7-6; CDR3aa: CASSLDGQVHEQFF; CDR3nt: TGTGCCAGCAGCTTAGATGGACAGGTGCACGAGCAGTTCTTC
j_gene: TRBJ2-2; abundance: NA; d_gene: TRBD2; v_gene: TRBV12-3/TRBV12-4; CDR3aa: CASSPGTSDPETGELFF; CDR3nt: TGTGCCAGCAGTCCCGGGACTAGCGATCCGGAAACCGGGGAGCTGTTTTTT
j_gene: TRBJ1-2; abundance: many; d_gene: NA; v_gene: TRBV5-1; CDR3aa: CASSSDPGGADGYTF; CDR3nt: TGCGCCAGCAGCTCTGACCCGGGGGGCGCGGATGGCTACACCTTC
j_gene: TRBJ2-3; abundance: many; d_gene: TRBD2; v_gene: TRBV28; CDR3aa: CASSQLAGGTDTQYF; CDR3nt: TGTGCCAGCAGTCAACTAGCGGGAGGCACAGATACGCAGTATTTT
j_gene: TRBJ2-5; abundance: NA; d_gene: TRBD2; v_gene: TRBV4-3; CDR3aa: CASSPGRTSGQETQHF; CDR3nt: TGCGCCAGCAGCCCAGGGCGGACTAGCGGACAAGAGACCCAGCACTTC
j_gene: TRBJ2-3; abundance: NA; d_gene: TRBD2; v_gene: TRBV29-1; CDR3aa: CSVSSGRSTDTQYF; CDR3nt: TGCAGCGTTTCTAGCGGGAGGAGTACGGATACGCAGTATTTT
j_gene: TRBJ2-2; abundance: NA; d_gene: TRBD2; v_gene: TRBV12-3/TRBV12-4; CDR3aa: CASSPGLAGGPGTGELFF; CDR3nt: TGTGCCAGCAGTCCCGGACTAGCGGGAGGGCCGGGCACCGGGGAGCTGTTTTTT
j_gene: TRBJ2-7; abundance: NA; d_gene: TRBD2; v_gene: TRBV20-1; CDR3aa: CSATRLAGGYEQYF; CDR3nt: TGCAGTGCTACCCGACTAGCGGGGGGATACGAGCAGTACTTC
j_gene: TRBJ2-3; abundance: NA; d_gene: NA; v_gene: TRBV2; CDR3aa: CASRETRPAPQYF; CDR3nt: TGTGCCAGCCGAGAAACTCGGCCCGCTCCGCAGTATTTT
j_gene: TRBJ2-6; abundance: few; d_gene: TRBD1; v_gene: TRBV15; CDR3aa: CATSRGQGDGANVLTF; CDR3nt: TGTGCCACCAGCAGGGGACAGGGGGATGGGGCCAACGTCCTGACTTTC
j_gene: TRBJ2-7; abundance: NA; d_gene: NA; v_gene: TRBV4-3; CDR3aa: CASSQGVSGGYEQYF; CDR3nt: TGCGCCAGCAGCCAAGGGGTTAGCGGAGGTTACGAGCAGTACTTC
j_gene: TRBJ1-5; abundance: few; d_gene: TRBD1; v_gene: TRBV29-1; CDR3aa: CSVQPDRDQPQHF; CDR3nt: TGCAGCGTTCAACCGGACAGGGATCAGCCCCAGCATTTT
j_gene: TRBJ1-4; abundance: many; d_gene: NA; v_gene: TRBV20-1; CDR3aa: CSARDPGALGEKLFF; CDR3nt: TGCAGTGCTAGAGATCCAGGGGCGCTGGGGGAAAAACTGTTTTTT